Detailed here is one T cell receptor (beta chain). The antigen is undetermined. After template switching added a universal primer site, the resulting cDNA carried unique molecular identifiers. Each CDR3 protein is one row after TCRdb ran MiXCR on the 5' RACE reads. The data contain fewer than 550,000 distinct CDR3 sequences, roughly an eighth of them seen just once; the ten biggest clones take up around 0.98%. This sample was taken from a study of identical twins. Study-wide findings and caveats: Not following the same donors, the study drew its conclusions from cross-sectional statistical analysis. Fewer insertions characterized abundant cord blood beta clonotypes, whereas memory repertoires showed none.

Germline V lookup: CDR1 SGHRS, CDR2 YFSETQ. V was pared by 4 bases and J by 5 bases, with 14 bases between. This CDR3 has 14 amino acids. Every sampled donor was Caucasian and healthy. The sample also formed part of further work on yellow fever vaccine responses in identical twins.

Specimen: CD4+ T cells sorted from blood. This TCR was recovered from a young woman in good health. V usage is TRBV5-1 and J usage is TRBJ2-3; a possible D gene is TRBD2 (5 bases). For the CDR3, the DNA is TGCGCCAGCAGCACCCGAAACGGGGAAGATACGCAGTATTTT. This gives the protein CASSTRNGEDTQYF.